This T cell receptor beta chain emerged from a study of T-cell reconstitution after alpha-beta-depleted transplantation in children. Germline loops: CDR1 SGHTA, CDR2 FQGNSA. CDR3 length: 14 amino acids. Preparation of the TCRbeta library was carried out with unique molecular identifiers. In TCRdb, the PCR reads were re-called with MiXCR into one record per CDR3 protein. The sample lists hundreds of thousands of distinct CDR3 sequences, roughly 14% occurring once. In the case of this clonotype: A much larger clonotype is one base distant, so this may be a read error.

The material was PBMCs, obtained before TCRalphabeta/CD19-depleted stem cell transplant. This TCR was sampled from a girl aged 2 to 9 with congenital amegakaryocytic thrombocytopenia, due to receive a stem cell transplant. V gene TRBV7-2 combines with J gene TRBJ2-1; 7 bases are shared with TRBD2. In DNA form, the CDR3 reads TGTGCCAGCAGCCGGGAGGCCTCCTACAATGAGCGGTTCTTC. Amino acid sequence: CASSREASYNERFF.